The source of this T cell receptor beta chain is a study of blood T cell repertoires in COVID-19. Clones were sequenced by immunoSEQ multiplex PCR, and TCRdb holds only the in-frame ones, with some missing. The table shows 250,000 to 300,000 clones, with around 86% occurring only once. The CDR3 contains 13 residues. Germline V gives CDR1 MNHEY, CDR2 SVGAGI. The V gene lost 6 bases and the J gene lost 4 bases, with 10 bases spanning the gap. This clonotype was sampled from a woman aged 40 to 49 who had recovered from COVID-19. This chain connects TRBV6-5 to TRBJ1-5; D unclear. The sequenced material came from PBMCs or T cells enriched from blood (not recorded which). In nucleotides, the CDR3 is TGTGCCAGCAGCCGTCACGGGAATCAGCCCCAGCATTTT. Amino acid sequence: CASSRHGNQPQHF.